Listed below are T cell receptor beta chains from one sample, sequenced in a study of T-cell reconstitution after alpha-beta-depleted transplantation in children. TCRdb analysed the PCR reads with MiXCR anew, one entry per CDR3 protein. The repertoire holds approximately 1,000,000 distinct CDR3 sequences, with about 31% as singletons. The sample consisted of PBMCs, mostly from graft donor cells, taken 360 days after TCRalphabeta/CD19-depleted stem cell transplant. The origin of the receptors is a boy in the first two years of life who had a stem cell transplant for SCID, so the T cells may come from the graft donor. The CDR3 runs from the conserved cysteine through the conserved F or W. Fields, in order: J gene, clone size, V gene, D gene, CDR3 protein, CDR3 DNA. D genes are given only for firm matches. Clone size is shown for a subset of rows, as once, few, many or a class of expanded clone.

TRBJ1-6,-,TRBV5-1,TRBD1,CASSLNYRGQDSPLHF,TGCGCCAGCAGCTTGAACTACAGGGGGCAGGATTCACCCCTCCACTTT
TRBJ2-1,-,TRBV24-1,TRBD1,CATSDRGRDRSYNEQFF,TGTGCCACCAGTGACCGTGGGCGGGACAGGTCGTACAATGAGCAGTTCTTC
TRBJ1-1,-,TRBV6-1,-,CASRRGRANTEAFF,TGTGCCAGCAGGAGGGGGAGGGCGAACACTGAAGCTTTCTTT
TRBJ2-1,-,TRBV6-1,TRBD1,CASSGQGGDEQFF,TGTGCCAGCAGCGGACAGGGAGGTGATGAGCAGTTCTTC
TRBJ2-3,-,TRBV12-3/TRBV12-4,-,CASSFVSGSLITDTQYF,TGTGCCAGCAGTTTTGTTAGCGGATCACTTATCACAGATACGCAGTATTTT
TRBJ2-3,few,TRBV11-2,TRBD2,CASLLAGGLDTQYF,TGTGCCAGCCTACTAGCGGGGGGTTTAGATACGCAGTATTTT
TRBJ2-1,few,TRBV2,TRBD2,CASRQTSSSYNEQFF,TGTGCCAGCAGGCAGACTAGCAGCTCCTACAATGAGCAGTTCTTC
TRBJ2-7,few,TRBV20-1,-,CSARVTGAYEQYF,TGCAGTGCTAGAGTTACGGGGGCCTACGAGCAGTACTTC
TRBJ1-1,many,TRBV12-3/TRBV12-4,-,CASSPLGAAPMNTEAFF,TGTGCCAGCAGTCCCTTAGGGGCAGCGCCTATGAACACTGAAGCTTTCTTT
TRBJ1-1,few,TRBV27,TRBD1,CASFPTGGAGTEAFF,TGTGCCAGCTTCCCGACAGGGGGCGCGGGCACTGAAGCTTTCTTT
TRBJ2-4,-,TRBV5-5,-,CASSLASSGSQNIQYF,TGTGCCAGCAGCTTGGCGTCGTCAGGGAGCCAGAACATTCAGTACTTC
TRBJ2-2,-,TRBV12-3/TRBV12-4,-,CASSPFRTGELFF,TGTGCCAGCAGCCCGTTCAGGACCGGGGAGCTGTTTTTT
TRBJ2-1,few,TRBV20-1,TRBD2,CSARVTGLAGGYNEQFF,TGCAGTGCTAGAGTAACGGGCCTAGCGGGGGGTTACAATGAGCAGTTCTTC
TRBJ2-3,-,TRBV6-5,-,CASSYSAGAPDTQYF,TGTGCCAGCAGTTACTCGGCGGGGGCCCCAGATACGCAGTATTTT
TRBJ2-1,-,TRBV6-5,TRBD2,CASSYLAGGPFALNEQFF,TGTGCCAGCAGTTATCTAGCGGGGGGGCCGTTTGCCTTGAATGAGCAGTTCTTC
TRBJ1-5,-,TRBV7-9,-,CASSPGGSEQPQHF,TGTGCCAGCAGCCCAGGAGGTTCAGAGCAGCCCCAGCATTTT
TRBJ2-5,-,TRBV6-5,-,CASSYPTWRGQETQYF,TGTGCCAGCAGTTACCCCACCTGGCGCGGCCAAGAGACCCAGTACTTC
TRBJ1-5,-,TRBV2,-,CASSVEVQPQHF,TGTGCCAGCAGTGTAGAAGTTCAGCCCCAGCATTTT
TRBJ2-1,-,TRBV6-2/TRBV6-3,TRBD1,CASSYGTVPDEQFF,TGTGCCAGCAGTTACGGGACAGTTCCGGATGAGCAGTTCTTC
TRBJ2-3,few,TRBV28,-,CASSPPRPGTQYF,TGTGCCAGCAGTCCGCCGCGCCCGGGTACGCAGTATTTT
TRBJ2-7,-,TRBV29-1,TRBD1,CSVSRTGVYEQYF,TGCAGCGTTTCAAGGACAGGAGTCTACGAGCAGTACTTC
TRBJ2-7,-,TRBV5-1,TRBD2,CASSFYRDYLSRQYF,TGCGCCAGCAGTTTTTACCGGGACTACCTATCTCGGCAGTACTTC
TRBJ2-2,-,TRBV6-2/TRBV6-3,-,CASTPYSGASTGELFF,TGTGCCAGCACTCCTTACTCTGGGGCCTCTACCGGGGAGCTGTTTTTT
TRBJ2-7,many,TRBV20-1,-,CSASFGRSSYEQYF,TGCAGTGCTAGTTTCGGACGAAGCTCCTACGAGCAGTACTTC
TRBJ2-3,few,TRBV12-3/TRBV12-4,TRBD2,CASSFRGGAEDTQYF,TGTGCCAGCAGTTTCCGCGGGGGGGCTGAAGATACGCAGTATTTT
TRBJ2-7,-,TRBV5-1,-,CASSPMDNFYEQYF,TGCGCCAGCAGCCCAATGGACAATTTCTACGAGCAGTACTTC
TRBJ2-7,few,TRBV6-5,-,CASSYEGVYEQYF,TGTGCCAGCAGCTACGAGGGGGTCTACGAGCAGTACTTC
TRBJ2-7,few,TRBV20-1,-,CSSAGARSYEQYF,TGCAGCTCAGCCGGGGCCCGCTCCTACGAGCAGTACTTC
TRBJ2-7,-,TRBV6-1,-,CASSDGGQPYEQYF,TGTGCCAGCAGCGACGGGGGACAACCCTACGAGCAGTACTTC
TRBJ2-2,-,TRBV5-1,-,CASSLNRGNGELFF,TGCGCCAGCAGCCTAAACCGGGGGAACGGGGAGCTGTTTTTT
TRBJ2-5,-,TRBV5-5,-,CASSFPVGVQETQYF,TGTGCCAGCAGCTTCCCAGTTGGAGTCCAAGAGACCCAGTACTTC
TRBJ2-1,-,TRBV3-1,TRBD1,CASSLRTGQDVNEQFF,TGTGCCAGCAGCCTTAGGACAGGGCAAGATGTAAATGAGCAGTTCTTC
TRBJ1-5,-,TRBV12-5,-,CASASFRNQPQHF,TGTGCTAGTGCCTCTTTTCGTAATCAGCCCCAGCATTTT
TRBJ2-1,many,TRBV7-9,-,CASTVPDSYNEQFF,TGTGCCAGCACCGTCCCTGACTCCTACAATGAGCAGTTCTTC
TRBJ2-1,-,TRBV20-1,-,CSAPKFQGFYNEQFF,TGCAGTGCGCCAAAATTTCAGGGATTTTACAATGAGCAGTTCTTC
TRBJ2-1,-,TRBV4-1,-,CASSQPLSGDNEQFF,TGCGCCAGCAGCCAGCCCCTGAGTGGTGACAATGAGCAGTTCTTC
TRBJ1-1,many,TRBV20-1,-,CSARVPGSGVAFF,TGCAGTGCTAGAGTCCCGGGGTCCGGGGTAGCTTTCTTT
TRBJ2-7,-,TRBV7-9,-,CASSFPPQSYEQYF,TGTGCCAGCAGCTTTCCCCCCCAGTCCTACGAGCAGTACTTC
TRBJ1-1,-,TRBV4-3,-,CASSQPSPSGRWTEAFF,TGCGCCAGCAGCCAACCCAGCCCCTCAGGTAGGTGGACTGAAGCTTTCTTT
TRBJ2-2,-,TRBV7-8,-,CASSFRHSNTGELFF,TGTGCCAGCAGCTTCCGACACTCGAACACCGGGGAGCTGTTTTTT
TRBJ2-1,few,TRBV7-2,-,CASSSSNGEQFF,TGTGCCAGCAGCTCCTCCAACGGTGAGCAGTTCTTC
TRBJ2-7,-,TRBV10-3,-,CAITETGTLYEQYF,TGTGCCATCACGGAGACAGGAACCCTCTACGAGCAGTACTTC
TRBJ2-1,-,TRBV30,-,CAWHRAGSEQFF,TGTGCCTGGCACAGGGCCGGCAGTGAGCAGTTCTTC
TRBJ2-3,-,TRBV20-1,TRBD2,CSARGSAGGPGDTQYF,TGCAGTGCTAGAGGATCGGCGGGGGGGCCTGGAGATACGCAGTATTTT
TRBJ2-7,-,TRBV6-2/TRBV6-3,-,CASSYAQEGSYEQYF,TGTGCCAGCAGTTACGCCCAGGAGGGCTCCTACGAGCAGTACTTC
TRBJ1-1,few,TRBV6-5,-,CASSYSGSLTEAFF,TGTGCCAGCAGTTACTCGGGTAGCCTCACTGAAGCTTTCTTT
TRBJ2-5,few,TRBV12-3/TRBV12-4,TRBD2,CATSSGGAPGETQYF,TGTGCCACCTCTAGCGGGGGGGCCCCCGGCGAGACCCAGTACTTC
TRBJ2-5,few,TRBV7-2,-,CASAKVREETQYF,TGTGCCAGCGCCAAAGTCCGAGAAGAGACCCAGTACTTC
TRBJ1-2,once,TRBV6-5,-,CASSYQARTYF,TGTGCCAGCAGTTACCAAGCCCGGACCTATTTC
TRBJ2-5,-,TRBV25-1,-,CASSEQPLETQYF,TGTGCCAGCAGTGAACAGCCGTTAGAGACCCAGTACTTC
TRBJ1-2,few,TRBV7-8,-,CASSLERRGGGYTF,TGTGCCAGCAGCTTAGAAAGACGGGGTGGTGGCTACACCTTC
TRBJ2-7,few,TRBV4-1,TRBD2,CASSQDKTAREGEQYF,TGCGCCAGCAGCCAAGATAAGACGGCGAGGGAGGGCGAGCAGTACTTC